The next 5 T cell receptor beta chains were all read from a single sample in a study of identical twins. TCRdb passed the 5' RACE reads through MiXCR, listing each CDR3 protein once. The sample shows under 400,000 distinct CDR3 sequences, approximately 8.7% of them seen only once. Sequencing input: naive T cells sorted from blood. The receptors stem from a woman between 45 and 65 years old in good health.

This sequence joins TRBV10-3 and TRBJ2-5; weak D call: TRBD2 (6 bases). Trimming removed 2 bases from V and 2 bases from J, with 12 bases in between. Germline V lookup: CDR1 ENHRY, CDR2 SYGVKD. This CDR3 spans 15 amino acids. CDR3 sequence: CAISEDKRAQETQYF. CDR3 nucleotide sequence: TGTGCCATCAGTGAGGATAAGCGGGCGCAAGAGACCCAGTACTTC.

This clonotype was seen a few times. The rearrangement links TRBV12-5 to TRBJ1-5, with a possible D match to TRBD1 (6 bases). The CDR3 sequence is 13 residues long. Germline-derived CDR1 and CDR2 are LGHNT and FRNRAP. V lost 4 bases to trimming and J lost 8 bases, with 12 bases between them. The CDR3 sequence is CASGSVSGEPQHF. The CDR3 DNA is TGTGCTAGTGGTTCTGTATCAGGGGAGCCCCAGCATTTT. Variable domain in full (rest from reference TRBV12-5 and TRBJ1-5): DARVTQTPRHKVTEMGQEVTMRCQPILGHNTVFWYRQTMMQGLELLAYFRNRAPLDDSGMPKDRFSAEMPDATLATLKIQPSEPRDSAVYFCASGSVSGEPQHFGDGTRLSIL.

This clonotype was found a few times. This chain links TRBV12-3 or TRBV12-4 with TRBJ1-1, with D perhaps TRBD1 (5 bases). V lost 7 bases, J lost 0 bases, and 15 bases lay in between. The CDR3 contains 15 residues. CDR3 sequence reads: CASISGPFMNTEAFF. The CDR3 nucleotides read TGTGCCAGCATCTCAGGGCCGTTCATGAACACTGAAGCTTTCTTT.

This clonotype was seen only a few times. The CDR3 loop reads CASSASGDGYTF. CDR3 nucleotides: TGTGCCAGTAGTGCCTCAGGGGATGGCTACACCTTC. The chain employs TRBV19 and TRBJ1-2; a possible D gene is TRBD1 (6 bases). Trimming took off 5 bases at V and 6 bases at J, with 10 bases between the two ends. The CDR3 consists of 12 residues. The germline V gene has CDR1 LNHDA and CDR2 SQIVND (reference sequence). Full variable domain (rest looked up from reference TRBV19 and TRBJ1-2): DGGITQSPKYLFRKEGQNVTLSCEQNLNHDAMYWYRQDPGQGLRLIYYSQIVNDFQKGDIAEGYSVSREKKESFPLTVTSAQKNPTAFYLCASSASGDGYTFGSGTRLTVV.

This chain joins TRBV7-3 and TRBJ2-5, with 12 nucleotides matching TRBD2. The CDR3 has 15 residues. The germline V gene encodes CDR1 SGHTA and CDR2 FQGTGA. V lost 5 bases to trimming and J lost 3 bases; unmatched junction nucleotides: 4. CDR3 region: CASSRTSGTKETQYF. For the CDR3, the DNA is TGTGCCAGCAGCCGGACTAGCGGGACCAAAGAGACCCAGTACTTC.